This record concerns one T cell receptor (beta chain) sequence. Its antigen target is currently unknown. The input lacks base qualities; no much larger clone sits a single base away. Donors were a few dozen systemically healthy Caucasian individuals from Russia aged roughly 6 to 100 years. About 9.8 milliliters of peripheral blood were drawn from each donor into EDTA-treated Vacutainer tubes. Ficoll-Paque density-gradient centrifugation was used to isolate PBMCs, with at least 6.5 million per sample. Total RNA was extracted from PBMCs with Trizol reagent, with at least 6 micrograms obtained per sample. The percentages of naive CD45RAhigh/CD27high T cells were determined by flow cytometry on a PBMC aliquot from every donor. The CDR3 covers 14 residues, taking in both the cysteine and the phenylalanine. CDR3 DNA is the only sequence kept; it has 42 bases, read in frame from the first base. CDR1 and CDR2, per the germline V gene (reference sequence), are MNHNY and SVGAGI. V and J are truncated by 7 bases and 0 bases respectively, leaving an intervening sequence of 12 bases.

The data derive from a study of blood T cells in healthy people across ages (dated by TCRdb to 2015 to 2017). At the level of the whole study: Template switching captured roughly one uniquely barcoded TCR beta cDNA molecule per two T cells in model experiments. For two donors (one aged 18 to 30 and one aged 80 or older), the study analyzed two additional independent replicas of 1 million unique cDNA reads from the same blood draw. The donors were divided into four age groups: young (average around 16 years), middle-aged (approximately 42), aged (about 62) and long-lived (around 80). Using deep sequencing normalized with unique cDNA molecular identifiers, the study measured how TCR beta repertoire diversity changes with age. On the study overall, not on this receptor specifically: Donor CMV infection status was unknown, potentially confounding age-related changes in expanded clonotypes. Observed TCR beta diversity per million T cells fell roughly linearly with age, and a significant reduction was already apparent by age about 38. Estimates of total diversity based on one million sequenced T cells were considered lower bounds and underestimates. There was a strong correlation between observed TCR beta diversity and the percentage of naive T cells measured by flow cytometry. Since profiling was done on bulk unsorted PBMCs, naive and antigen-experienced compartments could not be conclusively compared. Compared with the aged group, the long-lived group had more naive CD4+ T cells, fewer expanded clones and increased TCR diversity, suggesting age selection.

Libraries were built with 5' RACE. The sequencer was an Illumina HiSeq 2500. The second PCR ran for roughly 7 to 12 cycles and used a J-beta primer mix along with a sample-barcoded 5' primer. A unique molecular identifier was introduced onto each TCR beta cDNA molecule by a template-switch 5' adaptor carrying 12 random nucleotides. At least 2.5 million CDR3-containing paired-end reads were obtained from each sample. The Mint cDNA synthesis kit, primed by a TRBC-specific oligonucleotide, was used to synthesize first-strand cDNA from all RNA. After uracil-DNA glycosylase treatment, a first 18-cycle PCR used universal primers M1SS and BC2_uni_R on all cDNA. The original pipeline was this. Each sample was normalized by randomly selecting 1 million high-quality reads, each carrying a distinct molecular identifier. Reads with shared molecular identifiers were discarded instead of being binned into consensus sequences. CDR3 identification, clonotype clustering and error correction used MiTCR with a Q25 quality threshold and the strictest error-elimination algorithm. A nonparametric unseen species model using Euler transformation provided a lower-bound estimate of total TCR beta diversity. Clones were called with MiXCR by TCRdb after fastp trimmed the public reads at Q25, and only in-frame beta chains were retained. Merged by CDR3 protein, the rows form single entries marked with the most common genes and DNA. TCRdb assigned the V and J calls; the authors' analysis was not used. The sample table contains some 760,000 distinct CDR3 sequences; only one count was recorded for more than 20% of them. The ten largest clones add up to roughly a tenth of the sample.

These data were also filed under a second study, of T cells of mothers and their children. The second study's paper adds: Nine systemically healthy Caucasian individuals served as donors, namely three mothers together with their six children. cDNA synthesis used all of the extracted RNA, with approximately 1.4 ug of RNA in each 15 ul reaction. In the second PCR, sample barcodes and 2-4 random nucleotides were introduced via the M1S primer. Each mother yielded over 9 million TCR beta CDR3 reads and each child some 3 million reads. Thymic selection shapes the output of TCR recombination in a similar way in related and unrelated pairs, and inherited differences have a minor effect. Normalized repertoire overlap was always found to be slightly, but never significantly, higher in related mother-child pairs than in unrelated mother-child pairs. Persistent microchimeric T cell clones were not detected, at a sensitivity of roughly 100 clones per million clonotypes. The study used deep NGS to compare TCR beta repertoires of mothers and children, seeking features distinguishing related mother-child pairs from unrelated individuals. The mean age was around 40 +/- 4 years for the mothers and about 12 +/- 4 years for the children. After adapter ligation was performed with NEBNext reagents, the libraries were sequenced on an Illumina HiSeq 2000 with 100+100 nt paired-end reads. To prevent cross-contamination, the mother and child libraries were prepared a month apart and were sequenced in separate runs. For each donor, between roughly 450,000 and 2,100,000 distinct TCR beta clonotypes were identified. Naive TCR beta clonotypes were estimated from low-frequency clonotypes matched to each donor's FACS-determined naive share, without sorting.

This TCR was recovered from a boy aged 10-17 years in good health. This chain joins TRBV6-6 to TRBJ1-1; a tentative D call is TRBD1 (5 bases match). Material: blood. CDR3 loop: CASTPGAMNTEAFF. In nucleotides, the sequence is TGTGCCAGCACCCCCGGGGCAATGAACACTGAAGCTTTCTTT.